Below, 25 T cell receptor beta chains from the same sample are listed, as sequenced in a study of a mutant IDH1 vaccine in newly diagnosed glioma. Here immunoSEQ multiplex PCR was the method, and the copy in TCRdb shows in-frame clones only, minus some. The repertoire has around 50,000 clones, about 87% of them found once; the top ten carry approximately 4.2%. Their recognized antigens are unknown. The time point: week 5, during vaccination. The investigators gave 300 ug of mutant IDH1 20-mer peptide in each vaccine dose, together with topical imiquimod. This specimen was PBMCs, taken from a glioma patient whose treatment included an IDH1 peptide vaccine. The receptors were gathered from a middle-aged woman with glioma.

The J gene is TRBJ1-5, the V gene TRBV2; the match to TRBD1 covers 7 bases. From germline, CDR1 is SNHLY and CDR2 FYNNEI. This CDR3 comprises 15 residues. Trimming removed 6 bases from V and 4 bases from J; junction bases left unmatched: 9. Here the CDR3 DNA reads TGTGCCAGCAGGCAACCGGGACAGCGTAATCAGCCCCAGCATTTT. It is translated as CASRQPGQRNQPQHF. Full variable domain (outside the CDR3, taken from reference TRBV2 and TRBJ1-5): EPEVTQTPSHQVTQMGQEVILRCVPISNHLYFYWYRQILGQKVEFLVSFYNNEISEKSEIFDDQFSVERPDGSNFTLKIRSTKLEDSAMYFCASRQPGQRNQPQHFGDGTRLSIL.

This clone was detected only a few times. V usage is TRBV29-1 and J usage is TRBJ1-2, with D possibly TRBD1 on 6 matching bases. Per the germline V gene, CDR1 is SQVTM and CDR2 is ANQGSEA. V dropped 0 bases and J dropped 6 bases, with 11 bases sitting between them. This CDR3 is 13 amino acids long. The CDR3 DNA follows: TGCAGCGTTGAAGATTGGAGGGGGGATGGCTACACCTTC. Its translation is CSVEDWRGDGYTF.

The CDR3 spells CASSSGFVYTF. CDR3 DNA sequence: TGTGCCAGCAGCTCTGGGTTTGTCTACACCTTC. The rearrangement joins TRBV5-6 to TRBJ1-2; D call uncertain. Germline CDR1 SGHDT, CDR2 YYEEEE. Trimming cost V 3 bases and J 10 bases, with 10 bases left between them. The CDR3 contains 11 residues.

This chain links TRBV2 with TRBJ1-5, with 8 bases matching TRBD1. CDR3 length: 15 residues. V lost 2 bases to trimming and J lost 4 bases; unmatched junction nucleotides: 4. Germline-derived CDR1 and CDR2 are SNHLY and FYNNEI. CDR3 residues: CASSEFGQGNQPQHF. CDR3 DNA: TGTGCCAGCAGTGAATTCGGACAGGGAAATCAGCCCCAGCATTTT.

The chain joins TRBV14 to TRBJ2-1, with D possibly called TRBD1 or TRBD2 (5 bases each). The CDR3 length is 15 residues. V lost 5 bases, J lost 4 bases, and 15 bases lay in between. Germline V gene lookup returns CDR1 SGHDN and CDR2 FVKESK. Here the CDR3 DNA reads TGTGCCAGCAGCGATTTTGGGACGGCATACAATGAGCAGTTCTTC. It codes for CASSDFGTAYNEQFF.

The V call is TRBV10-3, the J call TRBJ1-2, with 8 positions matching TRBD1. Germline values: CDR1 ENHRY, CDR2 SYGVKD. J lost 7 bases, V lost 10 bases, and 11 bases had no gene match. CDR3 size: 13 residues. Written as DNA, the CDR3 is TGTGCCACCCGCCCAACAGGGGGAGGTGGCTACACCTTC. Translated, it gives CATRPTGGGGYTF.

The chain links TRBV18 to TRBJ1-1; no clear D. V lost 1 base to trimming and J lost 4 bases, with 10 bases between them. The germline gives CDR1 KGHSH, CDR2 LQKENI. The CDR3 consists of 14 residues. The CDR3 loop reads CASSPRRKVTEAFF. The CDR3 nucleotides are TGTGCCAGCTCACCACGCCGGAAGGTCACTGAAGCTTTCTTT.

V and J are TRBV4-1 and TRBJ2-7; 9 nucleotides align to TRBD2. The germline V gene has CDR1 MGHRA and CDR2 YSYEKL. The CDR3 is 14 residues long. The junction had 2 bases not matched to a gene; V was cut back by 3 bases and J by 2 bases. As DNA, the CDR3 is TGCGCCAGCAGCCAGACTAGCGGTACCTACGAGCAGTACTTC. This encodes CASSQTSGTYEQYF.

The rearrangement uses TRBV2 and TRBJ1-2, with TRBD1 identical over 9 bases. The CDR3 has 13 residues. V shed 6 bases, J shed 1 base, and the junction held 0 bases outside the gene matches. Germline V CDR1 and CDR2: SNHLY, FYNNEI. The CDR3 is CASRTGGNYGYTF. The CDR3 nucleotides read TGTGCCAGCAGGACAGGGGGTAACTATGGCTACACCTTC.

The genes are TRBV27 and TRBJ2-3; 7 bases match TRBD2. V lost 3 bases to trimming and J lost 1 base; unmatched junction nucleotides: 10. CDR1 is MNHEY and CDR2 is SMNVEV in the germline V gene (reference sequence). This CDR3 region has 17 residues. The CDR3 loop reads CASSFRSRGEGTDTQYF. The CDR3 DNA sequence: TGTGCCAGCAGTTTCCGTTCCCGGGGGGAGGGCACAGATACGCAGTATTTT.

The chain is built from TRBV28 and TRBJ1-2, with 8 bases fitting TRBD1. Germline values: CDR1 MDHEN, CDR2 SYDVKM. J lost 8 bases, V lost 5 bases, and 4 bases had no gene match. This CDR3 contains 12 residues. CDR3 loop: CASSGTGPGYTF. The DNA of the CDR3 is TGTGCCAGCAGTGGGACAGGACCCGGCTACACCTTC.

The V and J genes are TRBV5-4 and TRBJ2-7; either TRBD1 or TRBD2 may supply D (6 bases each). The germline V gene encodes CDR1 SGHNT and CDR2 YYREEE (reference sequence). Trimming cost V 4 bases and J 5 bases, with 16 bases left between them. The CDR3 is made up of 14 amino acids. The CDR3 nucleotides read TGTGCCAGCAGCGCGAAAGGGGGAGGTGACGAGCAGTACTTC. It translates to CASSAKGGGDEQYF.

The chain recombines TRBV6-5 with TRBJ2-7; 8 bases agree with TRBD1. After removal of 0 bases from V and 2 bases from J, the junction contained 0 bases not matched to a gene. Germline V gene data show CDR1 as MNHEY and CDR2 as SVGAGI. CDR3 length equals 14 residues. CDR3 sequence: CASSYSTGAYEQYF. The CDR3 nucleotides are TGTGCCAGCAGTTACTCGACAGGGGCCTACGAGCAGTACTTC.

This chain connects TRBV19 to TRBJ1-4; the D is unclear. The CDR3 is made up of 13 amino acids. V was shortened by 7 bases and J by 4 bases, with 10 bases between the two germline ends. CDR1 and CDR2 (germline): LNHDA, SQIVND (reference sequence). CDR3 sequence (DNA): TGTGCCAGTACGGGGAGATTTAATGAAAAACTGTTTTTT. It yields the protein CASTGRFNEKLFF.

The chain's CDR3 is CASSPVTSGVDQYF. The DNA for the CDR3 is TGTGCCAGCTCACCAGTCACTAGCGGGGTGGACCAGTACTTC. The chain recombines TRBV18 with TRBJ2-5; the match to TRBD2 covers 10 bases. V shed 2 bases, J shed 10 bases, and the junction held 7 bases outside the gene matches. Germline V gene sequence: CDR1 KGHSH, CDR2 LQKENI. The CDR3 runs to 14 residues.

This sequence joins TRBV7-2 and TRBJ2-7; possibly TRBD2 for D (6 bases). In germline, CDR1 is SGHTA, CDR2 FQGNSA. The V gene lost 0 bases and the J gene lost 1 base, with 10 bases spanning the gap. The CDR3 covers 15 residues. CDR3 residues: CASSLAPTRSYEQYF. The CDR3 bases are TGTGCCAGCAGCTTAGCTCCGACTAGATCCTACGAGCAGTACTTC.

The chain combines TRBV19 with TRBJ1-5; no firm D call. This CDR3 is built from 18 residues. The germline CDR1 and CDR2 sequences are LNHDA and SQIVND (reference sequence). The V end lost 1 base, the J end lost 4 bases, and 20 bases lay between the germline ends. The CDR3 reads CASSIVSLAAQNNQPQHF. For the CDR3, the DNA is TGTGCCAGTAGTATAGTCTCGTTGGCAGCGCAGAATAATCAGCCCCAGCATTTT.

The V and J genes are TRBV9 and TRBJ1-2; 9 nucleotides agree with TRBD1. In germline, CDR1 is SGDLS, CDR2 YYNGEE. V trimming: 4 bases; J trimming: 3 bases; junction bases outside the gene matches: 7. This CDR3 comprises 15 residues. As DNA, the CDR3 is TGTGCCAGCAGCCCCATGGACAGGGGAGACTATGGCTACACCTTC. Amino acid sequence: CASSPMDRGDYGYTF.

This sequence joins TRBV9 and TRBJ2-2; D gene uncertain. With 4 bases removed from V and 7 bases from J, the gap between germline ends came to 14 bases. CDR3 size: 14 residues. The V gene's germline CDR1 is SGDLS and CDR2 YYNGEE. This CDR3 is CASSPPPMGGELFF. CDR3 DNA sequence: TGTGCCAGCAGCCCACCTCCGATGGGCGGGGAGCTGTTTTTT.

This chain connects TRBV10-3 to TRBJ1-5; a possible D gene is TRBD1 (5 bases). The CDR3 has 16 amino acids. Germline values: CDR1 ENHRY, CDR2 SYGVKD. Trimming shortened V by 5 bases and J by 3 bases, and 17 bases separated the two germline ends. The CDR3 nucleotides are TGTGCCATCAGTCAGGGTGATCGGGTGCTCAATCAGCCCCAGCATTTT. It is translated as CAISQGDRVLNQPQHF.

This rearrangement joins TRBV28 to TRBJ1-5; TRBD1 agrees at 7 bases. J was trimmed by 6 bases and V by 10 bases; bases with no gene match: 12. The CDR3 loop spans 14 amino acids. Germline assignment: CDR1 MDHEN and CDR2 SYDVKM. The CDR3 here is CATQSLGGGQPQHF. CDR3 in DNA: TGTGCCACCCAGTCTTTAGGGGGCGGTCAGCCCCAGCATTTT.

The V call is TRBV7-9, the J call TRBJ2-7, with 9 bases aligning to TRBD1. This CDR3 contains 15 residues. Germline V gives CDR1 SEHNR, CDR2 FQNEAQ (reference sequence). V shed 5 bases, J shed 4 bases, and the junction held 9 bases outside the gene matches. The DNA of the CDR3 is TGTGCCAGCAGCCATGACACAGGGGGCCCTTACGAGCAGTACTTC. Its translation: CASSHDTGGPYEQYF.

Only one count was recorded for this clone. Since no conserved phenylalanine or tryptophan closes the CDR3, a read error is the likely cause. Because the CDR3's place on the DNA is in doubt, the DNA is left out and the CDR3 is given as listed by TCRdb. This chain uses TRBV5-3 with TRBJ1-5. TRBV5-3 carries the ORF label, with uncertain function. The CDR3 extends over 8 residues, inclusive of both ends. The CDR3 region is CARSFDDA.

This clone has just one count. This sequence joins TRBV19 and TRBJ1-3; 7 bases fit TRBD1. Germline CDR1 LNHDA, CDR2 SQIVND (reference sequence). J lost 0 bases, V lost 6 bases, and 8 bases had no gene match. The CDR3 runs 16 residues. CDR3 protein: CASSRGGRYSGNTIYF. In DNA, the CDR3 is TGTGCCAGTAGCCGAGGGGGCAGATACTCTGGAAACACCATATATTTT.

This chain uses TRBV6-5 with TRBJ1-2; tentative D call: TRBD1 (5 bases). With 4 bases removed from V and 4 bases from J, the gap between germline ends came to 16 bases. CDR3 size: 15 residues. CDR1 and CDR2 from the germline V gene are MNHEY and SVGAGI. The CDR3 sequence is CASSSRVGVPYGYTF. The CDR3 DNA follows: TGTGCCAGCAGTTCCCGCGTGGGGGTACCCTATGGCTACACCTTC.